This entry lists 16 T cell receptor beta chains sequenced from one sample in a study of blood T cells in healthy people across ages. A sample-barcoded 5' primer and a J-beta primer mix were used in a second PCR of roughly 6 to 11 cycles. TCRdb itself ran the 5' RACE reads through MiXCR, one entry per CDR3 protein. This table holds about 1,800,000 distinct CDR3 sequences, roughly 27% found once. Sequenced: blood. The source of these receptors is a woman aged 30 to 39 in good health.

This clonotype was counted between two and nine times. V and J are TRBV27 and TRBJ1-4, with TRBD1 matching 8 bases. Trimming took 6 bases from V and 10 from J; bases not matched to a gene: 16. The CDR3 has 16 amino acids. CDR1 and CDR2 from the germline V gene are MNHEY and SMNVEV (reference sequence). CDR3 protein: CASSKFWGQAGGKLFF. In DNA form, the CDR3 reads TGTGCCAGCAGCAAGTTTTGGGGACAGGCTGGGGGAAAACTGTTTTTT.

The chain uses TRBV5-1 and TRBJ2-2; tentatively, D is TRBD2 (5 bases). This CDR3 has 15 amino acids. V lost 7 bases and J lost 1, with 14 bases in between. Germline assignment: CDR1 SGHRS and CDR2 YFSETQ. This chain's CDR3 is CASQVGDENTGELFF. The CDR3 nucleotides read TGCGCCAGCCAAGTCGGGGATGAGAACACCGGGGAGCTGTTTTTT.

In this sample, this clonotype turned up many times. The chain is built from TRBV5-4 and TRBJ2-6; D assignment may be TRBD1 or TRBD2 (5 bases each). This CDR3 region has 16 residues. Germline-derived CDR1 and CDR2 are SGHNT and YYREEE (reference sequence). V was shortened by 6 bases and J by 1 base, with 14 bases between the two germline ends. Written as DNA, the CDR3 is TGTGCCAGCAACCGGCAGGGCGGGTCTGGGGCCAACGTCCTGACTTTC. Its protein product is CASNRQGGSGANVLTF.

As regards this clonotype: This may be a read error: a much more frequent sequence differs by one nucleotide. The chain is built from TRBV19 and TRBJ2-7; 8 bases align to TRBD1. CDR1 and CDR2 (germline): LNHDA, SQIVND (reference sequence). V shed 6 bases and J 3 bases; nucleotides not matched to a gene: 4. CDR3 length: 13 residues. The CDR3, as DNA: TGTGCCAGTAGGTACAGGGGGTTCTACGAGCAGTACTTC. Protein sequence: CASRYRGFYEQYF.

J is TRBJ2-4 and V is TRBV12-3 or TRBV12-4; the D gene could be TRBD1 or TRBD2 (5 bases each). Trimming left V 6 bases short and J 9 bases short, with 21 bases between. The CDR3 has 15 amino acids. CDR3 nucleotide sequence: TGTGCCAGCAGCCCCCCGGGTAACGATGGGGGCATTCAGTACTTC. It yields the protein CASSPPGNDGGIQYF.

This rearrangement joins TRBV28 to TRBJ1-1; D unresolved. The germline gives CDR1 MDHEN, CDR2 SYDVKM. CDR3 length equals 12 residues. Trimming shortened V by 5 bases and J by 11 bases, and 15 bases separated the two germline ends. In DNA, the CDR3 is TGTGCCAGCAGTCGTACCCCAGGTGGGGCTTTCTTT. This codes for CASSRTPGGAFF.

This clonotype appeared a few times. J is TRBJ2-3 and V is TRBV5-1; TRBD2 might be the D (7 bases). The CDR3 extends over 15 amino acids. Between the trimmed V and J ends, which lost 1 base and 5 bases, there was a span of 14 bases. The germline V gene encodes CDR1 SGHRS and CDR2 YFSETQ. This CDR3 reads CASSLSGGQGDTQYF. The CDR3 DNA is TGCGCCAGCAGCTTGTCCGGGGGGCAGGGAGATACGCAGTATTTT.

About this clonotype: It is unclear where the CDR3 begins or ends on the DNA, so no DNA is shown, and the CDR3 is as TCRdb lists it. This chain uses TRBV7-6 with TRBJ1-2; TRBD1, as called in the table, went unchecked against the DNA. Germline V gives CDR1 SGHVS, CDR2 FNYEAQ. The CDR3 comprises 12 residues, both ends counted. Here the CDR3 reads CAVGQGNYGDTF.

The rearrangement uses TRBV28 and TRBJ1-2, with TRBD1 matching 8 bases. The CDR3 spans 15 residues. Looked up from germline, CDR1 is MDHEN and CDR2 is SYDVKM. The V and J ends lost 3 bases and 8 bases, in that order; junction bases with no gene match: 11. CDR3 bases: TGTGCCAGCAGTTTTTGGGCTGGACAGGGAGGGGGCTACACCTTC. Translation: CASSFWAGQGGGYTF.

Note on this clonotype: A much larger clone is a single base away; this may be a read error. The CDR3 loop reads CSGTVNTEAFF. The CDR3 nucleotides read TGCAGCGGGACAGTGAACACTGAAGCTTTCTTT. This chain joins TRBV29-1 and TRBJ1-1; possible D gene TRBD1, 6 bases. Per germline, CDR1 SQVTM and CDR2 ANQGSEA. Trimming left V 7 bases short and J 0 bases short, with 6 bases between. The CDR3 runs 11 residues.

This clonotype appeared a few times. A much larger clone differs by one base, so this may be a read error. This chain links TRBV4-3 with TRBJ2-7, with a weak D call TRBD1 (5 bases). V lost 4 bases, J lost 4 bases, and 11 bases lay in between. In germline, CDR1 is LGHNA, CDR2 YSLEER. The CDR3 runs to 13 residues. CDR3 in amino acids: CASSPQVGYEQYF. In nucleotides, the CDR3 is TGCGCCAGCAGCCCACAGGTGGGGTACGAGCAGTACTTC.

This clonotype was observed a few times. The chain links TRBV29-1 to TRBJ1-2; no clear D. The CDR3 runs 12 residues. Trimming shortened V by 7 bases and J by 3 bases, and 12 bases separated the two germline ends. Germline lookup yields CDR1 SQVTM and CDR2 ANQGSEA. The CDR3 is CSGALGDYGYTF. CDR3 in DNA: TGCAGCGGAGCTCTGGGTGACTATGGCTACACCTTC.

Regarding this clonotype: This may be a read error, as it is one base from a much larger clone. The chain employs TRBV7-2 and TRBJ2-1, with TRBD1 matching 8 bases. The J call may be mistaken, given a closer DNA end match to TRBJ2-7. Germline assignment: CDR1 SGHTA and CDR2 FQGNSA. CDR3 length: 18 residues. Here the CDR3 reads CASSSRAGGAVRNNEQYF. The CDR3 DNA sequence: TGTGCCAGCAGCTCCCGCGCAGGGGGCGCGGTCAGAAACAATGAGCAGTACTTC.

Comment on this clonotype: Being one base from a much bigger clone, this may be a read error. V usage is TRBV9 and J usage is TRBJ2-1, with 8 positions matching TRBD1. Per the germline V gene, CDR1 is SGDLS and CDR2 is YYNGEE. This CDR3 spans 14 amino acids. V trimming: 3 bases; J trimming: 4 bases; junction bases outside the gene matches: 3. CDR3 coding DNA: TGTGCCAGCAGCGACCGGGACAGGTACAATGAGCAGTTCTTC. Translation gives CASSDRDRYNEQFF.

This clonotype has ten or more counts. The chain carries TRBV12-3 or TRBV12-4 and TRBJ2-1; 7 nucleotides match TRBD2. V lost 5 bases to trimming and J lost 4 bases; unmatched junction nucleotides: 5. CDR3 size: 14 residues. The CDR3 loop reads CASSEGTTYNEQFF. CDR3 bases: TGTGCCAGCAGTGAAGGGACTACTTACAATGAGCAGTTCTTC.

This clonotype was seen at least ten times. This chain joins TRBV6-1 and TRBJ2-5; 7 nucleotides line up with TRBD1. This CDR3 has 13 residues. Germline assignment: CDR1 MNHNS and CDR2 SASEGT. Trimming removed 10 bases from V and 5 bases from J; junction bases left unmatched: 10. DNA for the CDR3: TGTGCCAACTCCAACAGGGGCGTGGAGACCCAGTACTTC. Translated: CANSNRGVETQYF.